This note documents a single T cell receptor beta chain sequence. The TCR beta repertoire was assessed by survey-level immunoSEQ sequencing. The repertoire was sequenced with immunoSEQ multiplex PCR; TCRdb's copy has only in-frame clones and lacks some. The sample yields 40,000 to 55,000 clones, more than 85% seen once. This CDR3 spans 13 amino acids. Trimming removed 3 bases at V and 9 bases at J, with 12 bases between. The clonotype originates from a man between 35 and 55 years old with rheumatoid arthritis. This chain uses TRBV12-3 or TRBV12-4 with TRBJ2-1; D ambiguous. Specimen: PBMCs. For the CDR3, the DNA is TGTGCCAGCAGTTTTTTAGCCCGCGGTGAGCAGTTCTTC. Encoded protein: CASSFLARGEQFF.